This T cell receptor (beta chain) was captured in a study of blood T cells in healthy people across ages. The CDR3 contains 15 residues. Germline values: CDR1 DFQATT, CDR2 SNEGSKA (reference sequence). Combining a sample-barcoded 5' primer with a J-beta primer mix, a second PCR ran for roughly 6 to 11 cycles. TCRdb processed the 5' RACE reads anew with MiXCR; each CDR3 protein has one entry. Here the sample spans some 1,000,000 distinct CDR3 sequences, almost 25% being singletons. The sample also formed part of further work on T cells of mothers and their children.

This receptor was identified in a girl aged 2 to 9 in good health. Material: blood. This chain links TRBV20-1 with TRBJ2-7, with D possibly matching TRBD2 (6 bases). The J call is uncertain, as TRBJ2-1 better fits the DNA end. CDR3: CSARDGRGRINEQFF. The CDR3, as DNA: TGCAGTGCTAGAGATGGCCGGGGGAGGATTAATGAGCAGTTCTTC.